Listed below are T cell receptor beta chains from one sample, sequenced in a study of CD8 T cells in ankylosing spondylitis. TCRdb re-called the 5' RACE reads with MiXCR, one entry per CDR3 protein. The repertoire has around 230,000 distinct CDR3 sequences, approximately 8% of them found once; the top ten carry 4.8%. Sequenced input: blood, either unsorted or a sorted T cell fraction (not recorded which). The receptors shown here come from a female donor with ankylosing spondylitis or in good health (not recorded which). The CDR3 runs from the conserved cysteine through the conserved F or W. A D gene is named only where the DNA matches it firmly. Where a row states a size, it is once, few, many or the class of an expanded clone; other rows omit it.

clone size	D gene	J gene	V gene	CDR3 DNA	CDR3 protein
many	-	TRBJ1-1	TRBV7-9	TGTGCCAGCAGCCCAAGGGAAACTGAAGCTTTCTTT	CASSPRETEAFF
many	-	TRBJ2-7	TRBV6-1	TGTGCCAGCAGGCCGGACACCTCCTACGAGCAGTACTTC	CASRPDTSYEQYF
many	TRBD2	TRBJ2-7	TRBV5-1	TGCGCCAGCAGCTTGGAGATTGGCGGGAGCAACGAGCAGTACTTC	CASSLEIGGSNEQYF
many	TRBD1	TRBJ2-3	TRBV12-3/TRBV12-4	TGTGCCAGCAGTTTGGAACAGGGGTCAGATACGCAGTATTTT	CASSLEQGSDTQYF
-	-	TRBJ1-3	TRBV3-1	TGTACCAGCAGTTTAGCCGACGGTTACTGGGCGTCTGGAAACACCATATATTTT	CTSSLADGYWASGNTIYF
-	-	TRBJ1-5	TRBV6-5	TGTGCCAGCAGCGACCCGAGGGCAGGCCCAAATCAGCCCCAGCATTTT	CASSDPRAGPNQPQHF
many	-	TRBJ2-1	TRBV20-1	TGCAGTGCTAGCCATAGGTATAATGAGCAGTTCTTC	CSASHRYNEQFF
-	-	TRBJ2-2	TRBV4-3	TGCGCCAGCAGCCAAGGTCAGCCTAACACCGGGGAGCTGTTTTTT	CASSQGQPNTGELFF
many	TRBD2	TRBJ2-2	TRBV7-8	TGTGCCAGCAGCTCCAGCGGGGGACACACCGGGGAGCTGTTTTTT	CASSSSGGHTGELFF
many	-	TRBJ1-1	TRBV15	TGTGCCACCAGCAGATGGGGAGGTGTGAACACTGAAGCTTTCTTT	CATSRWGGVNTEAFF
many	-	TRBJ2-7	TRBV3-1	TGTGCCAGCAGCCAAGATTACTCGGGGCCCTACGAGCAGTACTTC	CASSQDYSGPYEQYF
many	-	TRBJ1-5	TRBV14	TGTGCCAGCAGCCAGTCTCAGGGCCAGCCCCAGCATTTT	CASSQSQGQPQHF
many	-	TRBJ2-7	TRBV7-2	TGTGCCAGCAGCCCGTCGGGCTCAACCACATTCTACGAGCAGTACTTC	CASSPSGSTTFYEQYF
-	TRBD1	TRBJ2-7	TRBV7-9	TGTGCCAGCAGGACAGGGGGAAGTGAGCAGTACTTC	CASRTGGSEQYF
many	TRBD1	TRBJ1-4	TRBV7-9	TGTGCCAGCAGCTTCCGACAGGGGACAAATGAAAAACTGTTTTTT	CASSFRQGTNEKLFF
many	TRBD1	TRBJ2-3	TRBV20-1	TGCAGTGCTCGGGACAGGTTGGTGCAAGATACGCAGTATTTT	CSARDRLVQDTQYF
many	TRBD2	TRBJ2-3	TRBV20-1	TGCAGTGGTACGGATAGCGGGAGGGCCACAGATACGCAGTATTTT	CSGTDSGRATDTQYF
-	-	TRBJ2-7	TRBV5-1	TGCGCCAGCAGCCCGCACTCCAACCCCGGATACGAGCAGTACTTC	CASSPHSNPGYEQYF
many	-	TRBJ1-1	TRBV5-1	TGCGCCAGCAGCTGGGGACCGTCGAACACTGAAGCTTTCTTT	CASSWGPSNTEAFF
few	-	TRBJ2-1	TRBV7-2	TGTGCCAGCAGCTTAGGGTCCTTCGGCAATGAGCAGTTCTTC	CASSLGSFGNEQFF
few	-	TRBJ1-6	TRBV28	TGTGCCAGCAGTTCATCGGGGTCGCCCTATTCACCCCTCCACTTT	CASSSSGSPYSPLHF
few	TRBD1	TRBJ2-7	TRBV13	TGTGCCAGCAGCGAGTACAGGGGGCGGGAGCAGTACTTC	CASSEYRGREQYF
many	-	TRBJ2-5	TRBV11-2	TGTGCCAGCAGCCTCCCCTCTAGCGCCGAACTGGTCGGGCGAGAGACCCAGTACTTC	CASSLPSSAELVGRETQYF
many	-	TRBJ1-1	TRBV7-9	TGTGCCAGCAGCTCCAACGACAGGTTGTTCACTGAAGCTTTCTTT	CASSSNDRLFTEAFF
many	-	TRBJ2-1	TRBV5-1	TGCGCCAGCAGCTTGGAGGGCAACATTGATGAGCAGTTCTTC	CASSLEGNIDEQFF
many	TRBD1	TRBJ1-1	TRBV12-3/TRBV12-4	TGTGCCAGCAGTAGACAGGGCGAGGACACTGAAGCTTTCTTT	CASSRQGEDTEAFF
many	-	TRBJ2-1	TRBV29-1	TGCAGCGTTGATACCTGGACAGACTACAATGAGCAGTTCTTC	CSVDTWTDYNEQFF
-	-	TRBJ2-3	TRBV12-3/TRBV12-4	TGTGTCAGCAGCGTAGAGGGAGGCACAGATACGCAGTATTTT	CVSSVEGGTDTQYF
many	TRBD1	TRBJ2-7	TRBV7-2	TGTGCCAGCAGCTCGACTCCGGGACAGGGGTACGAGCAGTACTTC	CASSSTPGQGYEQYF
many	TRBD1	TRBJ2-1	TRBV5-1	TGCGCCAGCAGCTTGTCGGGACAGGGGGCCCGGGAGCAGTTCTTC	CASSLSGQGAREQFF
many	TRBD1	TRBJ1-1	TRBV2	TGTGCCAGCGGGACAGTGGTAGGGTTAAGTACTGAAGCTTTCTTT	CASGTVVGLSTEAFF
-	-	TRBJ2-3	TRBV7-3	TGTGCCAGCAACTTAACGTTAACAGATACGCAGTATTTT	CASNLTLTDTQYF
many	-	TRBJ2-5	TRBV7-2	TGTGCCAGCAGACAAAGCGGAGAGACCCAGTACTTC	CASRQSGETQYF
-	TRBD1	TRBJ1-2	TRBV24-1	TGTGCCACCAGTGATGCCCGGACAGGGGGCTATGGCTACACCTTC	CATSDARTGGYGYTF
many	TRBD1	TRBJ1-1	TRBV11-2	TGTGCCAGCAGCTGGGGGACAGGCGTGAACACTGAAGCTTTCTTT	CASSWGTGVNTEAFF
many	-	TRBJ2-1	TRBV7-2	TGTGCCAGCAGCTCGGTTACCGGTTGGTACAATGAGCAGTTCTTC	CASSSVTGWYNEQFF
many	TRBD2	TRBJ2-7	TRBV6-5	TGTGCCAGCAGCTCGTTTCTAGCGGGAGGGACCTACGAGCAGTACTTC	CASSSFLAGGTYEQYF
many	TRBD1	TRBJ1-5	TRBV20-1	TGCAGTGCCGGAGGGGGCCCCAATCAGCCCCAGCATTTT	CSAGGGPNQPQHF
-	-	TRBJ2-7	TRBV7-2	TGTGCCAGCAGCTTAGCTGCCCACTACGAGCAGTACTTC	CASSLAAHYEQYF
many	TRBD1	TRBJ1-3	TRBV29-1	TGCAGCGTTGAAGATTCGGGACAGGGGAACACCATATATTTT	CSVEDSGQGNTIYF
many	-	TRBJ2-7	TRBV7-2	TGTGCCAGCAGCTTTGGCGGAATGAGTTACGAGCAGTACTTC	CASSFGGMSYEQYF
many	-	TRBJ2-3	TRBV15	TGTGCCACCAGCAGAGCCGGGACCAAAGATACGCAGTATTTT	CATSRAGTKDTQYF
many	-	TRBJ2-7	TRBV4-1	TGCGCCAGCAGCCAAGATTTGGGTCAGGGGGGGGACGAGCAGTACTTC	CASSQDLGQGGDEQYF
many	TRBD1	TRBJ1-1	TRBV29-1	TGCAGCGTCCAGGGGGGGACCACTGAAGCTTTCTTT	CSVQGGTTEAFF
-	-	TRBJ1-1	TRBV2	TGTGCCAGCAGTGCCCGACGGGGGCGTGGAGGGGCTGAAGCTTTCTTT	CASSARRGRGGAEAFF
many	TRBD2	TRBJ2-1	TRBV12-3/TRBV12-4	TGTGCCAGCGCCCCTGGGGCCGGGAGGGGTAGCGGTTACAATGAGCAGTTCTTC	CASAPGAGRGSGYNEQFF
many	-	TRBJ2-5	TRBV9	TGTGCCAGCAGCGTAAGGGGGGACCAAGAGACCCAGTACTTC	CASSVRGDQETQYF
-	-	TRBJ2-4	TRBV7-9	TGTGCCAGCACCCGCAGAAACATTCAGTACTTC	CASTRRNIQYF
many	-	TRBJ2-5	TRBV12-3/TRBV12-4	TGTGCCAGCAGTTTAAGTTCGGCTAGAGAGGAGACCCAGTACTTC	CASSLSSAREETQYF
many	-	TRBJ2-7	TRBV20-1	TGCAGTGCTAGAGACCAAATACCGGGGGTGCAGTACTTC	CSARDQIPGVQYF
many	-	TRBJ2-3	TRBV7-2	TGTGCCAGCAGCTTAGACGACAGCCAAAGCACAGATACGCAGTATTTT	CASSLDDSQSTDTQYF